Detailed here is one T cell receptor beta chain. These data come from a study of shared T cell receptors in the human thymus. This CDR3 comprises 14 residues. V shed 9 bases, J shed 2 bases, and the junction held 6 bases outside the gene matches. Per germline, CDR1 MNHEY and CDR2 SMNVEV (reference sequence). Produced via immunoSEQ multiplex PCR; TCRdb's table is partial and in-frame only. The sample consists of more than 550,000 clones, 87% of them appearing once. The same data also contributed to another study, on human thymus T cells. That work states: Reports from related research described highly overlapping thymic repertoires among unrelated individuals.

The sequence was collected from a boy in the first two years of life with a congenital heart defect. Sequencing was carried out using thymocytes. V gene TRBV27 combines with J gene TRBJ2-3; 9 nucleotides match TRBD1. The CDR3 here is CARAGQGLTDTQYF. The CDR3 DNA reads as TGTGCCAGGGCTGGACAGGGGCTCACAGATACGCAGTATTTT.